Listed below are T cell receptor beta chains from one sample, sequenced in a study of cytomegalovirus exposure and HLA in healthy donors. Libraries were prepared by immunoSEQ multiplex PCR; TCRdb keeps only in-frame clonotypes and omits some of them. The table lists more than 100,000 clones, about 86% of them singletons. Sequenced material: PBMCs. These receptors all stem from a woman aged 30 to 39 in good health and CMV-seronegative. Each CDR3 is given with its conserved first and last residue. The order of the fields is V gene, clone size, J gene, D gene, CDR3 DNA, CDR3 protein. A D gene is named only where the DNA matches it firmly. Not every row has a clone size; where given, it reads once, few, many or a size class.

>TRBV7-8|NA|TRBJ1-1|NA
TGTGCCAGCAGCTTAGGGTACCCGAGCACTGAAGCTTTCTTT
CASSLGYPSTEAFF
>TRBV6-6|NA|TRBJ2-1|NA
TGTGCCAGCAGTTACCAAGCGGCAGCCTACAATGAGCAGTTCTTC
CASSYQAAAYNEQFF
>TRBV18|few|TRBJ2-2|TRBD1
TGTGCCAGCTCACCGGACAGGACCGGGGAGCTGTTTTTT
CASSPDRTGELFF
>TRBV15|NA|TRBJ2-5|TRBD1
TGTGCCACCAGCAGACCCAGTAGACAGGGTAGTTGGGAGACCCAGTACTTC
CATSRPSRQGSWETQYF
>TRBV6-5|NA|TRBJ2-7|NA
TGTGCCAGCAGTCGCGACTCCTACTACGAGCAGTACTTC
CASSRDSYYEQYF
>TRBV9|NA|TRBJ2-3|NA
TGTGCCAGCAGCTCGTTCAGGGATAGCACAGATACGCAGTATTTT
CASSSFRDSTDTQYF
>TRBV30|NA|TRBJ2-7|TRBD1
TGTGCCTGGAGGGGACAGGGAACGTACGAGCAGTACTTC
CAWRGQGTYEQYF
>TRBV28|NA|TRBJ1-4|TRBD1
TGTGCCAGCAGTGAACAGGGGTCCGCTAATGAAAAACTGTTTTTT
CASSEQGSANEKLFF
>TRBV30|NA|TRBJ1-4|TRBD1
TGTGCCTGGAACAACCCCGGGACAGGGGGCTTTCGACGGGAAAAACTGTTTTTT
CAWNNPGTGGFRREKLFF
>TRBV27|NA|TRBJ1-2|TRBD1
TGTGCCAGCAGTGACAGGGGAAACTATGGCTACACCTTC
CASSDRGNYGYTF
>TRBV5-4|few|TRBJ2-3|TRBD1
TGTGCCAGCAGCTCGCTTGGACAGGGTTTGGATACGCAGTATTTT
CASSSLGQGLDTQYF
>TRBV19|once|TRBJ2-1|TRBD2
TGTGCCAGTAGTCCGGCGGGGGGACTAGCGACCCTGAGCTCCTACAATGAGCAGTTCTTC
CASSPAGGLATLSSYNEQFF
>TRBV4-3|NA|TRBJ1-4|NA
TGCGCCAGCAGCCAGGACAGCCGGGCGACTAATGAAAAACTGTTTTTT
CASSQDSRATNEKLFF
>TRBV6-5|NA|TRBJ2-5|TRBD1
TGTGCCAGCAGTTCGAGGACAGGGGGCTGGTCGGAGACCCAGTACTTC
CASSSRTGGWSETQYF
>TRBV19|NA|TRBJ2-2|TRBD1
TGTGCCAGTAAGGTCTCTTTGAGCGAGGGGGCGCACACCGGGGAGCTGTTTTTT
CASKVSLSEGAHTGELFF
>TRBV29-1|NA|TRBJ1-1|NA
TGCAGCGTGATAACAGCCATGAACACTGAAGCTTTCTTT
CSVITAMNTEAFF
>TRBV19|NA|TRBJ1-1|TRBD1
TGTGCCAGCTATGACAGGGGGCGATACACTGAAGCTTTCTTT
CASYDRGRYTEAFF
>TRBV19|NA|TRBJ2-1|TRBD2
TGTGCCAGTAGTGCCTCTAGCGGGGGGATATACAATGAGCAGTTCTTC
CASSASSGGIYNEQFF
>TRBV28|NA|TRBJ1-2|TRBD1
TGTGCCAGCAGTTCGGGGACAGGTCTATGGGGCTACACCTTC
CASSSGTGLWGYTF
>TRBV5-1|NA|TRBJ2-7|TRBD1
TGCGCCAGCAGTTCGGGACAGGGGGCGCTCAACGAGCAGTACTTC
CASSSGQGALNEQYF
>TRBV7-3|once|TRBJ2-2|NA
TGTGCCAGCAGCTCCTGGACAGATCCCGGGGAGCTGTTTTTT
CASSSWTDPGELFF
>TRBV5-4|few|TRBJ2-7|NA
TGTGCCAGCAGCTTGCGGGTAGGCGAGCAGTACTTC
CASSLRVGEQYF
>TRBV7-2|NA|TRBJ1-2|TRBD1
TGTGCCAGCAGCCCCAGACAGGGGGAGGGTGGCTACACCTTC
CASSPRQGEGGYTF
>TRBV11-3|once|TRBJ2-7|NA
TGTGCCAGCAGACCCCCGCTTCCCGGGTCCTACGAGCAGTACTTC
CASRPPLPGSYEQYF
>TRBV29-1|NA|TRBJ1-1|TRBD1
TGCAGCGTCAGACAGGAGGGGGCTGCTGAAGCTTTCTTT
CSVRQEGAAEAFF
>TRBV15|once|TRBJ1-1|NA
TGTGCCACCAGCAGACGCCCTGACAGAAACACTGAAGCTTTCTTT
CATSRRPDRNTEAFF
>TRBV5-1|NA|TRBJ2-1|NA
TGCGCCAGCAGCTTGGTTCCGGGTACAGGGGAGCAGTTCTTC
CASSLVPGTGEQFF
>TRBV6-5|NA|TRBJ1-6|TRBD1
TGTGCCAGCAGAGGGGGACAGGGCTATAATTCACCCCTCCACTTT
CASRGGQGYNSPLHF
>TRBV7-6|NA|TRBJ2-7|NA
TGTGCCAGCAGCTCTCAACAGGGATCCAACTCCTACGAGCAGTACTTC
CASSSQQGSNSYEQYF
>TRBV5-4|few|TRBJ2-7|NA
TGTGCCAGCAGCCCAGGGTTCGATAGCTACGAGCAGTACTTC
CASSPGFDSYEQYF
>TRBV19|NA|TRBJ1-3|NA
TGTGCCAGTAGTATCATGGTGAGCTCTGGAAACACCATATATTTT
CASSIMVSSGNTIYF
>TRBV4-1|NA|TRBJ1-2|NA
TGCGCCAGCAGCCTAAGCAGGGATAAAAACTATGGCTACACCTTC
CASSLSRDKNYGYTF
>TRBV5-1|NA|TRBJ2-5|TRBD2
TGCGCCAGCAGCGTCGGACTAGCGGGGGGGCAGGGGACCCAGTACTTC
CASSVGLAGGQGTQYF